The rows below give T cell receptor gamma chains drawn from one sample of a study of gamma-delta T cells after stem cell transplantation. TCRdb re-called clones from the RT-PCR reads using CATT. This sample has around 3,500 gamma-chain clones, with 4.9% found just once. Specimen: gamma-delta T cells. The origin of the receptors is a human donor. It is not recorded whose cells these are; they may come from a transplant donor. Both conserved end residues are part of each CDR3. Fields, in order: J gene, V gene, CDR3 protein.

>TRGJ1/TRGJ2|TRGV3
CATWVPFLPHYYKKLF
>TRGJP|TRGV9
CAFRPAWLGKKIKVF
>TRGJ1/TRGJ2|TRGV4
CATWDGSWYYKKLF
>TRGJP|TRGV9
CALWPSELGKKIKVF
>TRGJP1|TRGV8
CATWVTTGWFKIF
>TRGJ1/TRGJ2|TRGV9
CALWDPLNYYKKLF
>TRGJP|TRGV9
CALWEVQLELGKKIKVF
>TRGJ1/TRGJ2|TRGV9
CALWEGPYYKKLF
>TRGJP|TRGV9
CALWEASIGELGKKIKVF
>TRGJP|TRGV9
CALWDYQELGKKIRVF
>TRGJ1/TRGJ2|TRGV9
CALWEVGYKKLF
>TRGJ1/TRGJ2|TRGV5
CATWDKGIGSKKLF
>TRGJ1/TRGJ2|TRGV9
CALWETRYKKLF
>TRGJ1/TRGJ2|TRGV2
CATWDGPEKLF
>TRGJP|TRGV9
CALWEVDPRNHFGHQELGKKIKVF
>TRGJ1/TRGJ2|TRGV9
CALWEASKKLF
>TRGJP|TRGV9
CALWEVWKLGKKIKVF
>TRGJP|TRGV9
CALWEVMLGELGKKIKVF
>TRGJP|TRGV9
CALWDQGQELGKKIKVF
>TRGJ1/TRGJ2|TRGV9
CALWETSRYYKKLF
>TRGJ1/TRGJ2|TRGV9
CALWEVRARKKLF
>TRGJP|TRGV9
CASKELGKKIKVF
>TRGJP|TRGV9
CALWEPVELGKKIKVF